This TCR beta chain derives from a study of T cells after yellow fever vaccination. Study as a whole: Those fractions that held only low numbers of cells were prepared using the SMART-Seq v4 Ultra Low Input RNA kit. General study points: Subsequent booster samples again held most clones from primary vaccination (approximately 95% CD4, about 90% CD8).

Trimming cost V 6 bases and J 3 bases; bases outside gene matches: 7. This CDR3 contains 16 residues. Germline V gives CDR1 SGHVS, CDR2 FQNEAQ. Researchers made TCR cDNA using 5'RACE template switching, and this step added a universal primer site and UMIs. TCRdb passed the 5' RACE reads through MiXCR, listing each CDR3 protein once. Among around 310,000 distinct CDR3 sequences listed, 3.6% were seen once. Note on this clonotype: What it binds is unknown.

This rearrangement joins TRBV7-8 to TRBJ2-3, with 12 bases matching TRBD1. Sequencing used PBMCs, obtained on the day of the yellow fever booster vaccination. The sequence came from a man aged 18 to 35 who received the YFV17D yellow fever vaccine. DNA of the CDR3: TGTGCCAGCAGGGGACAGGGGGCTATAGGGACAGATACGCAGTATTTT. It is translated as CASRGQGAIGTDTQYF.